This T cell receptor (beta chain) was identified in a study of T cells of healthy individuals. This clonotype was seen repeatedly, ten times or more. TCRdb re-called the 5' RACE reads with MiXCR, one entry per CDR3 protein. The top ten hold roughly a sixth of the sample, which has 45,000 to 60,000 distinct CDR3 sequences, roughly 15% seen once. V was clipped by 7 bases and J by 0 bases, with 11 bases between them. Germline V gives CDR1 MNHNY, CDR2 SVGAGI (reference sequence). CDR3 length: 14 amino acids. The J gene is TRBJ2-3, the V gene TRBV6-6; no reliable D call. This TCR was recovered from a human donor in good health. In nucleotides, the CDR3 is TGTGCCAGCAAGGTGCTATCTAGCACAGATACGCAGTATTTT. Translation: CASKVLSSTDTQYF.